The rows below give T cell receptor beta chains drawn from one sample of a study of blood T cell repertoires in COVID-19. The repertoire was sequenced with immunoSEQ multiplex PCR; TCRdb's copy has only in-frame clones and lacks some. The sample contains roughly 230,000 clones, over 75% of which appear only once. What was sequenced was peripheral blood. The receptors originated from a man aged 50 to 60 with COVID-19, enrolled during active disease. Both conserved end residues are part of each CDR3. Each record gives: clone size, J gene, D gene, V gene, CDR3 protein, CDR3 DNA. The D gene is left open where the match is weak. Some rows have no size entry. The others give once, few or many, or a class for an expanded clone.

>NA|TRBJ1-2|NA|TRBV12-3/TRBV12-4
CASSPSGGYGYTF
TGTGCCAGCAGCCCTTCGGGAGGCTATGGCTACACCTTC
>few|TRBJ2-3|TRBD2|TRBV9
CASSVAPAGGTDTQYF
TGTGCCAGCAGCGTAGCCCCAGCGGGGGGAACAGATACGCAGTATTTT
>NA|TRBJ1-1|TRBD1|TRBV18
CASSGTGGGTEAFF
TGTGCCAGCTCCGGCACAGGGGGAGGCACTGAAGCTTTCTTT
>NA|TRBJ2-7|TRBD1|TRBV12-3/TRBV12-4
CASRPGQTYEQYF
TGTGCCAGCAGGCCGGGACAGACCTACGAGCAGTACTTC
>NA|TRBJ2-2|NA|TRBV5-4
CASSLDPANTGELFF
TGTGCCAGCAGCTTGGACCCAGCGAACACCGGGGAGCTGTTTTTT
>NA|TRBJ2-3|NA|TRBV30
CAWSVHRRTDTQYF
TGTGCCTGGAGTGTACACAGGCGCACAGATACGCAGTATTTT
>NA|TRBJ1-5|TRBD1|TRBV24-1
CATSDHRTGDNQPQHF
TGTGCCACCAGTGATCACAGGACAGGGGACAATCAGCCCCAGCATTTT
>NA|TRBJ1-1|TRBD1|TRBV10-1
CASSDGQGGRNTEAFF
TGCGCCAGCAGTGATGGACAGGGCGGGCGGAACACTGAAGCTTTCTTT
>NA|TRBJ1-2|TRBD1|TRBV3-1/TRBV3-2
CASSPTGEGYGYTF
TGTGCCAGCAGCCCGACAGGGGAGGGCTATGGCTACACCTTC
>NA|TRBJ2-7|NA|TRBV7-3
CASSLTGTHEQYF
TGTGCCAGCAGCCTAACCGGGACTCACGAGCAGTACTTC
>NA|TRBJ2-7|NA|TRBV2
CASSELSSYEQYF
TGTGCCAGCAGTGAATTGAGCTCCTACGAGCAGTACTTC
>NA|TRBJ2-2|NA|TRBV19
CASRMSGDTGELFF
TGTGCCAGTAGGATGTCGGGGGACACCGGGGAGCTGTTTTTT
>NA|TRBJ2-5|NA|TRBV5-1
CASSRWGGEGETQYF
TGCGCCAGCAGCCGTTGGGGGGGCGAGGGAGAGACCCAGTACTTC
>NA|TRBJ1-1|NA|TRBV2
CASSEDSNTEAFF
TGTGCCAGCAGTGAGGACTCGAACACTGAAGCTTTCTTT
>NA|TRBJ1-1|NA|TRBV15
CATSPFPSGTEAFF
TGTGCCACCAGCCCCTTTCCTAGCGGCACTGAAGCTTTCTTT
>few|TRBJ2-7|NA|TRBV2
CASRSEGAYEQYF
TGTGCCAGCAGGTCAGAAGGAGCCTACGAGCAGTACTTC
>NA|TRBJ2-2|NA|TRBV5-4
CASTTGDNTGELFF
TGTGCCAGCACGACAGGAGATAACACCGGGGAGCTGTTTTTT
>NA|TRBJ1-3|NA|TRBV19
CASSFRSGGNTIYF
TGTGCCAGTAGTTTTCGGTCAGGCGGAAACACCATATATTTT
>NA|TRBJ2-3|TRBD1|TRBV5-4
CASSLGQGMADTQYF
TGTGCCAGCAGCCTAGGACAGGGAATGGCAGATACGCAGTATTTT
>NA|TRBJ2-5|NA|TRBV6-5
CASSPGEGRETQYF
TGTGCCAGCAGTCCAGGGGAGGGAAGAGAGACCCAGTACTTC
>NA|TRBJ2-7|TRBD1|TRBV5-1
CASSPKETGGSYEQYF
TGCGCCAGCAGCCCGAAGGAGACAGGGGGCAGTTACGAGCAGTACTTC
>NA|TRBJ2-7|NA|TRBV7-9
CASSFPLNGGTHEQYF
TGTGCCAGCAGCTTTCCGCTAAATGGAGGGACTCACGAGCAGTACTTC
>NA|TRBJ1-1|TRBD1|TRBV15
CATRTGTGVRNTEAFF
TGTGCCACCAGAACCGGGACAGGGGTACGGAACACTGAAGCTTTCTTT
>NA|TRBJ2-5|TRBD2|TRBV29-1
CSVEVGAGVETQYF
TGCAGCGTTGAAGTAGGAGCGGGGGTGGAGACCCAGTACTTC
>NA|TRBJ2-4|NA|TRBV5-4
CASSRRAGASKNIQYF
TGTGCCAGCAGCCGGAGGGCGGGGGCGTCCAAAAACATTCAGTACTTC
>NA|TRBJ1-2|NA|TRBV28
CASSLIGLKRGDGYTF
TGTGCCAGCAGTTTAATAGGCCTCAAGCGCGGAGATGGCTACACCTTC
>NA|TRBJ1-5|NA|TRBV7-8
CASSLGRGLDNQPQHF
TGTGCCAGCAGCTTAGGTCGGGGGTTGGACAATCAGCCCCAGCATTTT
>NA|TRBJ2-6|NA|TRBV27
CASRGLTLLTNVLTF
TGTGCCAGCAGGGGCCTCACCCTACTTACCAACGTCCTGACTTTC